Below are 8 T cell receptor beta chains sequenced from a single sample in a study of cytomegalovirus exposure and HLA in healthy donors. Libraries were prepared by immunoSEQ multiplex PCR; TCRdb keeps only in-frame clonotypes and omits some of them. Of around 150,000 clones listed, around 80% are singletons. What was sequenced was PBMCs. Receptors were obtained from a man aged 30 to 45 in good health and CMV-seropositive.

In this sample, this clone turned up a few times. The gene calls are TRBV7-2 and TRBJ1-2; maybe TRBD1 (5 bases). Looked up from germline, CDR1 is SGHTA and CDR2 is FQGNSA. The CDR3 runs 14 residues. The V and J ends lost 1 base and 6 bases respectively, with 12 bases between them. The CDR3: CASSLVWGGNGYTF. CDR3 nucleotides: TGTGCCAGCAGCTTAGTTTGGGGGGGGAATGGCTACACCTTC.

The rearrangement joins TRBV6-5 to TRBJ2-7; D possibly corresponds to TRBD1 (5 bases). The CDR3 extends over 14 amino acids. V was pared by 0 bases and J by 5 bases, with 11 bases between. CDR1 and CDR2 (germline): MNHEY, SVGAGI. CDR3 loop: CASSYSGPPDEQYF. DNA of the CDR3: TGTGCCAGCAGTTACTCGGGGCCCCCGGACGAGCAGTACTTC.

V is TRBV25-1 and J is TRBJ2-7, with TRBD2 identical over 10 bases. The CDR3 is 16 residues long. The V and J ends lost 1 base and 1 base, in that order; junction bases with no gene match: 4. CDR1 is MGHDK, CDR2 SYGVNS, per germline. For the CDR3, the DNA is TGTGCCAGCAGTGAATGGGTTAGCGGGAGGTCCTACGAGCAGTACTTC. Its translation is CASSEWVSGRSYEQYF.

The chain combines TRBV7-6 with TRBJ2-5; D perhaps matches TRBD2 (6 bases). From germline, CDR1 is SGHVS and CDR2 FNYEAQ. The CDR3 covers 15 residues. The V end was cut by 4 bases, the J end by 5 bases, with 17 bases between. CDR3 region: CASSSPGEKKETQYF. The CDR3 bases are TGTGCCAGCAGCTCTCCGGGGGAGAAGAAGGAGACCCAGTACTTC.

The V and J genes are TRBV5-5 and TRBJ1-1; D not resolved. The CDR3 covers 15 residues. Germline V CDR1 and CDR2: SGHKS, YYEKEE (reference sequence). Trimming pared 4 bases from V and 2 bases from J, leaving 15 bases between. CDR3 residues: CASSSRVGSNTEAFF. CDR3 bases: TGTGCCAGCAGCAGCCGGGTCGGGTCCAACACTGAAGCTTTCTTT. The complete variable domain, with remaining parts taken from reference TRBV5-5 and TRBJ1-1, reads DAGVTQSPTHLIKTRGQQVTLRCSPISGHKSVSWYQQVLGQGPQFIFQYYEKEERGRGNFPDRFSARQFPNYSSELNVNALLLGDSALYLCASSSRVGSNTEAFFGQGTRLTVV.

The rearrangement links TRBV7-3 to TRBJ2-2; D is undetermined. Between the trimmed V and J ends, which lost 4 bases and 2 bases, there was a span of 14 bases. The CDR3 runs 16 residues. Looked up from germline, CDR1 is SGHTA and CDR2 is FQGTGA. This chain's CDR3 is CASSSPVNLNTGELFF. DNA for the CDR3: TGTGCCAGCAGCTCCCCCGTCAACTTAAACACCGGGGAGCTGTTTTTT.

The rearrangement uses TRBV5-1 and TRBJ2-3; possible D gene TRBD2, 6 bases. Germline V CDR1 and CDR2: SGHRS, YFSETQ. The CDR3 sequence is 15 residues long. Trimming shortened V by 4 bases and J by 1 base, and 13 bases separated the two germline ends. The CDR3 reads CASSGSPSGTDTQYF. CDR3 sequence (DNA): TGCGCCAGCAGCGGGTCGCCTAGCGGCACAGATACGCAGTATTTT.

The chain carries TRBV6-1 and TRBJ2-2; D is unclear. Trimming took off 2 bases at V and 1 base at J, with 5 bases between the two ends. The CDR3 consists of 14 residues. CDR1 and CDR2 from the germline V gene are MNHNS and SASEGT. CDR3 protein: CASSEQMNTGELFF. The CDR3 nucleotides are TGTGCCAGCAGTGAACAGATGAACACCGGGGAGCTGTTTTTT.